This section outlines one TCR beta chain sequence together with its context. The data stem from a study of blood T cell repertoires in COVID-19. Original handling: Counts of nucleated cells, estimated from reference gene primer amplification, were obtained. Some clones are missing from TCRdb's copy, which holds only in-frame ones; the method was immunoSEQ multiplex PCR. V, J and clone size reflect that table, while D and trimming were determined from the DNA. The data contain 60,000 to 65,000 clones, 77% of them singletons. The CDR3 runs to 16 residues. Between the trimmed V and J ends, which lost 0 bases and 0 bases, there was a span of 12 bases. Per germline, CDR1 SGDLS and CDR2 YYNGEE.

The clonotype was recovered from a human donor in a cohort sampled during active COVID-19. This chain joins TRBV9 and TRBJ1-1; D call uncertain. Sequencing was done on a sample of peripheral blood. For the CDR3, the DNA is TGTGCCAGCAGCGTAGGACGACCAGGTCTGAACACTGAAGCTTTCTTT. It yields the protein CASSVGRPGLNTEAFF. The whole variable domain, filled in from reference TRBV9 and TRBJ1-1, reads DSGVTQTPKHLITATGQRVTLRCSPRSGDLSVYWYQQSLDQGLQFLIQYYNGEERAKGNILERFSAQQFPDLHSELNLSSLELGDSALYFCASSVGRPGLNTEAFFGQGTRLTVV.